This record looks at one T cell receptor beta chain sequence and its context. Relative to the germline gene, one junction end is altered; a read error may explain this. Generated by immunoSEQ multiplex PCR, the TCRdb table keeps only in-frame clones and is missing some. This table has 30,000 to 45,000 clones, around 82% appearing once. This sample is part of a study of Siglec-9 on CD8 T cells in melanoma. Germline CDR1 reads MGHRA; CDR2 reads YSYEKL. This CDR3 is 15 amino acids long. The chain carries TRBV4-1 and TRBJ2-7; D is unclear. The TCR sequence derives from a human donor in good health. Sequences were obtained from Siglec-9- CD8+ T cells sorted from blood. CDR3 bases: TGCGCCAGCAGCCAAGTCGACGACGCGTCCTACAAGCAGTACTTC. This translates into CASSQVDDASYKQYF.